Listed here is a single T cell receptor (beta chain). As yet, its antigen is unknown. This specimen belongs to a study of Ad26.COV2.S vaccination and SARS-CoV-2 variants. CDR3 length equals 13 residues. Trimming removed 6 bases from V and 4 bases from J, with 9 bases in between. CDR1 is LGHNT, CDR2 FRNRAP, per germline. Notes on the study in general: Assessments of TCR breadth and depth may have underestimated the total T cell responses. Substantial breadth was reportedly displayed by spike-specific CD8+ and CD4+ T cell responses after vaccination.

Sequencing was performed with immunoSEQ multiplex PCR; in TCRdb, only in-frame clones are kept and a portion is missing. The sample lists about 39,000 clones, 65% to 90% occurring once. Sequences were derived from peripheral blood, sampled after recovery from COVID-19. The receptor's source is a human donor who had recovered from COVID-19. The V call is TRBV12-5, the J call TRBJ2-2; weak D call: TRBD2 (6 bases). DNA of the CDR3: TGTGCTAGTGGGGGACTCCTCACCGGGGAGCTGTTTTTT. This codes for CASGGLLTGELFF.